These 2 T cell receptor beta chains were sequenced from one sample in a study of long-term antiretroviral therapy in people with HIV. At the survey level, the v3.0 immunoSEQ assay was run. The method was immunoSEQ multiplex PCR; TCRdb's version includes in-frame clones alone and lacks a portion of them. This sample has about 24,000 clones, with 65% to 90% found just once. The sample in question was unsorted PBMCs, obtained at the start of antiretroviral therapy, before treatment. The source of these receptors is a woman younger than 30 with HIV.

V and J are TRBV18 and TRBJ1-5, with TRBD1 matching 7 bases. This CDR3 is built from 17 residues. Germline V CDR1 and CDR2: KGHSH, LQKENI. Trimming at V came to 4 bases and at J to 0 bases, leaving 9 bases not matched to a gene. CDR3 residues: CASSLDREVYSNQPQHF. CDR3 DNA: TGTGCCAGCTCACTAGACAGGGAAGTATATAGCAATCAGCCCCAGCATTTT. Combining the CDR3 with reference TRBV18 and TRBJ1-5 gives the whole variable domain NAGVMQNPRHLVRRRGQEARLRCSPMKGHSHVYWYRQLPEEGLKFMVYLQKENIIDESGMPKERFSAEFPKEGPSILRIQQVVRGDSAAYFCASSLDREVYSNQPQHFGDGTRLSIL.

This clone is labeled as large (0.1 to 1%). V usage is TRBV4-3 and J usage is TRBJ1-4; D not resolved. Germline CDR1 is LGHNA and CDR2 is YSLEER. The CDR3 sequence is 17 residues long. The V gene lost 0 bases and the J gene lost 4 bases, with 15 bases spanning the gap. The CDR3 is CASSQDYPPAYNEKLFF. The CDR3 nucleotides read TGCGCCAGCAGCCAAGATTACCCCCCGGCTTATAATGAAAAACTGTTTTTT.